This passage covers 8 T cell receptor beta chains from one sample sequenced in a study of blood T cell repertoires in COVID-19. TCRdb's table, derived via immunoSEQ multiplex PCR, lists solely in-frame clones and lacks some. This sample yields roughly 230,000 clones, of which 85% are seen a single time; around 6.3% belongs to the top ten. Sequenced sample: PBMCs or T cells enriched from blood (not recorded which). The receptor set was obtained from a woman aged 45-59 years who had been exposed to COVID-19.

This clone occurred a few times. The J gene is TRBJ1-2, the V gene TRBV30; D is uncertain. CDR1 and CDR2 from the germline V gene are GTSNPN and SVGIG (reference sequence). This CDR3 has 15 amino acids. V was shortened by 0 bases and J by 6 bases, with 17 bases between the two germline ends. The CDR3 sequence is CAWSVRGVGLDGYTF. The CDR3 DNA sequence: TGTGCCTGGAGTGTAAGAGGCGTCGGACTAGATGGCTACACCTTC.

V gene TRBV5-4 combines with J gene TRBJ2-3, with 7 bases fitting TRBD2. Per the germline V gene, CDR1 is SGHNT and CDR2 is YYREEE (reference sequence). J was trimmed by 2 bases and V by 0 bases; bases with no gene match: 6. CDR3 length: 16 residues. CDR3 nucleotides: TGTGCCAGCAGCTTGGACCAGCGGGGACTCACAGATACGCAGTATTTT. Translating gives CASSLDQRGLTDTQYF.

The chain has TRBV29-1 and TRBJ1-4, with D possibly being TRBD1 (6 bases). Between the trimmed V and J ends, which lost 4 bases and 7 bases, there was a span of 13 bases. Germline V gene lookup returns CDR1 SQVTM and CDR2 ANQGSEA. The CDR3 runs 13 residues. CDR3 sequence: CSVARGAGEKLFF. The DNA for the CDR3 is TGCAGCGTTGCTCGGGGGGCAGGTGAAAAACTGTTTTTT.

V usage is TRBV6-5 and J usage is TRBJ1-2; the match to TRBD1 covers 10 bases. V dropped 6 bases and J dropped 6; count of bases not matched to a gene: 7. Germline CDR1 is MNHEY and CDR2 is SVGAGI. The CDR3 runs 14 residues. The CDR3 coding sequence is TGTGCCAGCAGCCGACAGGGGGCGGTGGATGGCTACACCTTC. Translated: CASSRQGAVDGYTF.

The CDR3 loop is CASSVGTGGNEKLFF. CDR3 in DNA: TGTGCCAGCAGCGTGGGGACAGGGGGTAATGAAAAACTGTTTTTT. This chain links TRBV9 with TRBJ1-4, with 11 bases aligning to TRBD1. Losses at the gene ends were 2 bases for V and 4 bases for J; bases not matched to a gene: 1. Germline V gene data show CDR1 as SGDLS and CDR2 as YYNGEE. The CDR3 has 15 amino acids.

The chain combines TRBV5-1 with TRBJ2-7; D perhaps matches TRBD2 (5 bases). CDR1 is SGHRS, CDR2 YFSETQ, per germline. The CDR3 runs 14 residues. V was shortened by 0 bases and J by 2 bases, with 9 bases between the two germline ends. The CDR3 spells CASSLGGFAYEQYF. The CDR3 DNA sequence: TGCGCCAGCAGCTTGGGAGGGTTTGCCTACGAGCAGTACTTC.

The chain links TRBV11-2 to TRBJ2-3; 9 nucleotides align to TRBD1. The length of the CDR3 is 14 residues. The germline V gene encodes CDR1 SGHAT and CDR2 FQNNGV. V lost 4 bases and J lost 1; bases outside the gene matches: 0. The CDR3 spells CASSWTGGTDTQYF. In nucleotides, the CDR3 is TGTGCCAGCAGCTGGACAGGGGGCACAGATACGCAGTATTTT.

The chain's CDR3 is CASSRRRDNQPQHF. The CDR3 DNA follows: TGTGCCAGCAGTCGGAGGCGGGACAATCAGCCCCAGCATTTT. The chain uses TRBV2 and TRBJ1-5; D unresolved. This CDR3 is built from 14 residues. The ends were cut back, 5 bases at V and 3 bases at J, with 11 bases in the middle. Germline V gene lookup returns CDR1 SNHLY and CDR2 FYNNEI. Drawing the rest from reference TRBV2 and TRBJ1-5, the complete variable domain is EPEVTQTPSHQVTQMGQEVILRCVPISNHLYFYWYRQILGQKVEFLVSFYNNEISEKSEIFDDQFSVERPDGSNFTLKIRSTKLEDSAMYFCASSRRRDNQPQHFGDGTRLSIL.